This T cell receptor (beta chain) is from a study of T cells in Graves' hyperthyroidism and ophthalmopathy. Over 18 months, lack of ophthalmopathy progression marked Graves' hyperthyroidism as stable. Hyperthyroidism, newly diagnosed and lasting under 2 months, affected patients aged 18 to 65. CDR3 length: 13 amino acids. Trimming removed 5 bases from V and 4 bases from J, with 12 bases in between. Germline V lookup: CDR1 DFQATT, CDR2 SNEGSKA (reference sequence). RNA transcripts yielded amplified TCR beta CDR3 regions. A first-round RT-PCR of the TCR CDR3 used the HTBI primer set. TCRdb passed the multiplex PCR reads through MiXCR, listing each CDR3 protein once. Of under 800,000 distinct CDR3 sequences in the sample, 13% to 15% were seen once. This clonotype was counted ten times or more.

The TCR comes from a woman aged 18-29 years with Graves' hyperthyroidism. The source material was blood. J is TRBJ1-5 and V is TRBV20-1; TRBD1 is a possible D gene (6 bases). The CDR3 reads CSAARDTNQPQHF. The CDR3 DNA reads TGCAGTGCTGCAAGGGACACTAATCAGCCCCAGCATTTT.